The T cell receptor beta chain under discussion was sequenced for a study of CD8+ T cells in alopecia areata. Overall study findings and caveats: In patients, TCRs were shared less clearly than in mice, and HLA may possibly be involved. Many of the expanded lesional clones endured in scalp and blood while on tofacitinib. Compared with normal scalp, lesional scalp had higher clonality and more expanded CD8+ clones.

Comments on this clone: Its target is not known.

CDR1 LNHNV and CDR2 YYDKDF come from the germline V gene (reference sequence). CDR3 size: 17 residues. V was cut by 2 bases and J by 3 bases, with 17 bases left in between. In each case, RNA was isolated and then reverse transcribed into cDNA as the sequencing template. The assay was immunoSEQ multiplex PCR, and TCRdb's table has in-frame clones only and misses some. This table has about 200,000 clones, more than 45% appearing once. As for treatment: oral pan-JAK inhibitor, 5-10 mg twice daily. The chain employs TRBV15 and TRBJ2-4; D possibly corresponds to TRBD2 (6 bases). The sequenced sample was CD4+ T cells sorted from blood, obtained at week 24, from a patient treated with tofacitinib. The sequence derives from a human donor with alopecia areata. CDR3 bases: TGTGCCACCAGCAGAACCGGAGGAGGGTCGGTCAAAAACATTCAGTACTTC. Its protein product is CATSRTGGGSVKNIQYF.